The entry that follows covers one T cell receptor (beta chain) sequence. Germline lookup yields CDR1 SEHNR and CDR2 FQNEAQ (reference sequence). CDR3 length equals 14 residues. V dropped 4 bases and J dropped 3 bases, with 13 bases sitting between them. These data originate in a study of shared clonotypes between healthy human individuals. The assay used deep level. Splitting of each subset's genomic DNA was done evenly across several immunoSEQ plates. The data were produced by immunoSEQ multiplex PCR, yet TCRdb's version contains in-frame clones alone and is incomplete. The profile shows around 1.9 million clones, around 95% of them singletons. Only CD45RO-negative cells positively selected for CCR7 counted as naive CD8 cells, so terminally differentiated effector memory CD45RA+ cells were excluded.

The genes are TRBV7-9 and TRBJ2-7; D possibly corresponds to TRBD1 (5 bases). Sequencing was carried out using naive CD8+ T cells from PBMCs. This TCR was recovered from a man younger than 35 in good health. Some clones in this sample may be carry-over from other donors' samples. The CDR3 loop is CASSSSGASYEQYF. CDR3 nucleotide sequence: TGTGCCAGCAGCTCTTCTGGGGCGAGCTACGAGCAGTACTTC.